This TCR beta chain was found in a study of T cell repertoires in cytomegalovirus infection. Study background: TCR beta signatures that were public indicated CMV infection and matching HLA type.

Trimming removed 1 base at V and 8 bases at J, with 18 bases between. This CDR3 spans 16 amino acids. Germline loops: CDR1 SGHTA, CDR2 FQGNSA. From the reads, TCRdb called clonotypes with MiXCR, one entry per CDR3 protein. The sample lists roughly 720,000 distinct CDR3 sequences; 35% to 45% were seen once. The TCR was taken from a human donor in good health (CMV status not recorded). Some clones in this sample may be carry-over from other donors' samples. Sequencing was performed on PBMCs. The rearrangement uses TRBV7-2 and TRBJ1-5; no definite D call. CDR3 nucleotide sequence: TGTGCCAGCAGCTTAGTCGTTCGGCCAGGCCAGGAGCCCCAGCATTTT. Its protein is CASSLVVRPGQEPQHF.